This T cell receptor beta chain was retrieved from a study of a mutant IDH1 vaccine in newly diagnosed glioma. Study-level background: Prior therapy was radiotherapy, temozolomide, or both; most received both.

Clones were read by immunoSEQ multiplex PCR, and TCRdb kept only the in-frame ones, dropping some. This table holds more than 30,000 clones, roughly 90% found once. The time point here: week 47, end of study. Each vaccine dose was 300 ug of mutant IDH1 20-mer peptide, with topical imiquimod. Eight vaccinations reached patients in weeks 1, 3, 5, 7, 11, 15, 19 and 23. Comments on this clone: What it binds is not known.

The receptor's source is a man between 40 and 49 years old with glioma. The input for sequencing was PBMCs, taken from a glioma patient whose treatment included an IDH1 peptide vaccine.

The CDR3 region is CASSRGDMNTEAFF. In DNA, the CDR3 is TGTGCCAGCAGCAGGGGGGACATGAACACTGAAGCTTTCTTT. V is TRBV6-5 and J is TRBJ1-1; 7 bases agree with TRBD1. V lost 6 bases, J lost 0 bases, and 4 bases stayed unmatched. Germline V gene sequence: CDR1 MNHEY, CDR2 SVGAGI. There are 14 residues in the CDR3.